One and the same sample provided the 24 T cell receptor beta chains below, sequenced in a study of blood T cells in healthy people across ages. PCR was performed a second time for about 7 to 12 cycles using a sample-barcoded 5' primer and a J-beta primer mix. TCRdb fed the 5' RACE reads into MiXCR, producing one record per CDR3 protein. The sample carries some 1.6 million distinct CDR3 sequences, almost 35% recorded once. Sample: blood. These receptors were taken from a woman in her thirties in good health.

This clonotype was counted a few times. The chain employs TRBV7-6 and TRBJ1-1, with D tentatively TRBD1 (6 bases). V lost 2 bases, J lost 3 bases, and 25 bases lay in between. This CDR3 comprises 19 residues. Per the germline V gene, CDR1 is SGHVS and CDR2 is FNYEAQ. CDR3 in amino acids: CASSLSRGFDNRADTEAFF. CDR3 in DNA: TGTGCCAGCAGCTTATCGCGGGGTTTTGATAACAGGGCGGACACTGAAGCTTTCTTT.

The chain recombines TRBV12-3 or TRBV12-4 with TRBJ2-3; 13 positions agree with TRBD2. With V trimmed by 6 bases and J by 5 bases, 5 bases remained unmatched. This CDR3 has 15 residues. CDR3 amino acids: CASRLAGGEVDTQYF. CDR3 in DNA: TGTGCCAGCAGACTAGCGGGAGGGGAAGTAGATACGCAGTATTTT.

The chain employs TRBV27 and TRBJ2-1; TRBD2 is a possible D gene (5 bases). V lost 7 bases, J lost 7 bases, and 17 bases lay in between. CDR1 is MNHEY, CDR2 SMNVEV, per germline (reference sequence). The CDR3 has 14 amino acids. CDR3 region: CASNTHRTRNEQFF. DNA of the CDR3: TGTGCCAGCAATACTCATAGAACTAGGAATGAGCAGTTCTTC.

CDR3 amino acids: CASSHHSMTGSLYEQYF. Here the CDR3 DNA reads TGTGCCAGCAGTCACCACTCAATGACAGGGTCTCTCTACGAGCAGTACTTC. V usage is TRBV28 and J usage is TRBJ2-7, with 7 bases lining up with TRBD1. The V gene's germline CDR1 is MDHEN and CDR2 SYDVKM. The CDR3 runs 17 residues. With V trimmed by 5 bases and J by 3 bases, 16 bases remained unmatched.

This clonotype was counted between two and nine times. The CDR3 DNA reads as TGCGCCAGCAGCTTGGCGGGACTAGCGGCCTCCTACAATGAGCAGTTCTTC. It is translated as CASSLAGLAASYNEQFF. The rearrangement joins TRBV5-1 to TRBJ2-1, with 11 bases lining up with TRBD2. This CDR3 comprises 17 residues. The ends lost 0 bases at V and 0 bases at J; junction bases unmatched: 2. Germline CDR1 SGHRS, CDR2 YFSETQ.

This clonotype was seen a few times. At one end, the junction sequence differs from germline, possibly due to a read error. The rearrangement links TRBV7-6 to TRBJ2-6; D perhaps matches TRBD1 (5 bases). Germline-derived CDR1 and CDR2 are SGHVS and FNYEAQ. The CDR3 is made up of 15 amino acids. CDR3 amino acids: CASSLESPGANALTF. The CDR3 DNA reads TGTGCCAGCAGCTTAGAATCCCCTGGGGCCAACGCCCTGACTTTC.

The chain has TRBV7-8 and TRBJ2-1, with 13 bases lining up with TRBD2. V shed 7 bases, J shed 8 bases, and the junction held 8 bases outside the gene matches. This CDR3 contains 15 residues. Per germline, CDR1 SGHVS and CDR2 FQNEAQ. In DNA, the CDR3 is TGTGCCAGCACCGTACTAGCGGGAGGGGGAGATGAGCAGTTCTTC. Its protein is CASTVLAGGGDEQFF.

CDR3 residues: CASSGPGAVETQFF. The CDR3, as DNA: TGTGCCAGCAGTGGGCCCGGGGCAGTTGAGACCCAGTTCTTC. The chain recombines TRBV25-1 with TRBJ2-1; D tentatively reads TRBD1 or TRBD2 (5 bases each). Germline lookup yields CDR1 MGHDK and CDR2 SYGVNS. This CDR3 is 14 amino acids long. V gave up 4 bases and J gave up 13 bases, with 20 bases separating them.

A word on this clonotype: The junction differs from germline at one of its ends, possibly a read error. This sequence joins TRBV7-8 and TRBJ2-3; 12 nucleotides line up with TRBD2. CDR3 length: 19 residues. Germline CDR1 SGHVS, CDR2 FQNEAQ. The CDR3 sequence: CTSSLVVWASGRATDTQYF. DNA of the CDR3: TGTACCAGCAGCTTAGTCGTTTGGGCTAGCGGGAGGGCCACAGATACGCAGTATTTT.

This clonotype appeared a single time. It is unclear where the CDR3 begins or ends on the DNA, so no DNA is shown, and the CDR3 is as TCRdb lists it. The chain's CDR3 is CASSQVGTGAANTGERFF. V is TRBV4-1 and J is TRBJ2-2; TRBD1 is taken as the D call from the table, unchecked against the DNA. The CDR3 numbers 18 amino acids, ends counted. Germline CDR1 and CDR2: MGHRA and YSYEKL.

This clonotype appeared many times. This sequence joins TRBV7-3 and TRBJ2-3; no clear D gene. Between the trimmed V and J ends, which lost 5 bases and 4 bases, there was a span of 10 bases. The germline V gene encodes CDR1 SGHTA and CDR2 FQGTGA. The length of the CDR3 is 13 residues. CDR3 nucleotides: TGTGCCAGCAGCCTATTCTCATCAGATACGCAGTATTTT. Translated, it gives CASSLFSSDTQYF.

This clonotype was counted between two and nine times. The chain uses TRBV7-9 and TRBJ2-3; 7 bases are a match to TRBD2. The CDR3 covers 17 residues. Germline-derived CDR1 and CDR2 are SEHNR and FQNEAQ (reference sequence). The V segment lost 0 bases and the J segment 2 bases; nucleotides outside the gene matches: 8. Written as DNA, the CDR3 is TGTGCCAGCAGCTTAGCAGGCCTAGCGGTAAACACAGATACGCAGTATTTT. Its translation: CASSLAGLAVNTDTQYF.

V is TRBV6-6 and J is TRBJ1-5; no firm D call. CDR3 size: 12 residues. V was cut by 5 bases and J by 8 bases, with 10 bases left in between. Germline-derived CDR1 and CDR2 are MNHNY and SVGAGI (reference sequence). As DNA, the CDR3 is TGTGCCAGCAGTCCCAGCGGGGAGCCCCAGCATTTT. Amino acids: CASSPSGEPQHF.

The V gene is TRBV7-2, the J gene TRBJ2-1, with TRBD1 identical over 9 bases. Germline V CDR1 and CDR2: SGHTA, FQGNSA. This CDR3 contains 15 residues. Trimming cost V 5 bases and J 3 bases; bases outside gene matches: 5. The CDR3, as DNA: TGTGCCAGCAGCATAGGGACAGGGAGCTACAATGAGCAGTTCTTC. Residues: CASSIGTGSYNEQFF.

The V and J genes are TRBV9 and TRBJ2-7; 10 nucleotides match TRBD1. CDR3 length equals 15 residues. The germline gives CDR1 SGDLS, CDR2 YYNGEE. V was clipped by 4 bases and J by 7 bases; unmatched bases: 11. The DNA of the CDR3 is TGTGCCAGCAGCACCTCCGGGACAGGGGCCCGGGAGCAGTACTTC. This gives the protein CASSTSGTGAREQYF. Variable domain in full (rest from reference TRBV9 and TRBJ2-7): DSGVTQTPKHLITATGQRVTLRCSPRSGDLSVYWYQQSLDQGLQFLIQYYNGEERAKGNILERFSAQQFPDLHSELNLSSLELGDSALYFCASSTSGTGAREQYFGPGTRLTVT.

This clonotype was seen a handful of times. The genes are TRBV20-1 and TRBJ2-1; 10 bases fit TRBD2. Per the germline V gene, CDR1 is DFQATT and CDR2 is SNEGSKA (reference sequence). This CDR3 region has 14 residues. The J segment lost 8 bases and the V segment lost 7 bases, leaving 11 bases of the junction unmatched. CDR3 in amino acids: CSGSSGSLRDEQFF. DNA for the CDR3: TGCAGTGGCTCTAGCGGGAGCCTGAGGGATGAGCAGTTCTTC.

CDR3 sequence reads: CASSPPGRTYNTEAFF. The CDR3 DNA follows: TGTGCCAGCTCACCACCCGGCAGGACGTACAACACTGAAGCTTTCTTT. The J gene is TRBJ1-1, the V gene TRBV18; D unresolved. Per the germline V gene, CDR1 is KGHSH and CDR2 is LQKENI. The CDR3 totals 16 residues. Trimming took off 0 bases at V and 2 bases at J, with 13 bases between the two ends.

The rearrangement joins TRBV6-1 to TRBJ2-5; D is ambiguous. The V gene's germline CDR1 is MNHNS and CDR2 SASEGT. V was shortened by 5 bases and J by 0 bases, with 7 bases between the two germline ends. CDR3 length: 13 residues. CDR3: CASSHSHQETQYF. CDR3 nucleotide sequence: TGTGCCAGCAGTCATTCCCACCAAGAGACCCAGTACTTC.

The V gene is TRBV20-1, the J gene TRBJ1-1, with 8 bases fitting TRBD1. The germline V gene has CDR1 DFQATT and CDR2 SNEGSKA (reference sequence). This CDR3 spans 13 amino acids. V was clipped by 1 base and J by 5 bases; unmatched bases: 3. CDR3 DNA: TGCAGTGCTAGAGTTCAGGGGGCGACTGAAGCTTTCTTT. Protein sequence: CSARVQGATEAFF.

This clonotype was counted a few times. The chain carries TRBV7-2 and TRBJ2-3, with 7 bases fitting TRBD1. Germline loops: CDR1 SGHTA, CDR2 FQGNSA. The CDR3 consists of 15 residues. Losses at the gene ends were 5 bases for V and 2 bases for J; bases not matched to a gene: 7. The CDR3 region is CASSRGQVSTDTQYF. Written as DNA, the CDR3 is TGTGCCAGCAGCCGAGGACAGGTCTCCACAGATACGCAGTATTTT. Full variable domain (missing parts from reference TRBV7-2 and TRBJ2-3): GAGVSQSPSNKVTEKGKDVELRCDPISGHTALYWYRQSLGQGLEFLIYFQGNSAPDKSGLPSDRFSAERTGGSVSTLTIQRTQQEDSAVYLCASSRGQVSTDTQYFGPGTRLTVL.

The DNA for the CDR3 is TGTGCCAGCAGCGTAGATTCCAGGGGTTACGAGCAGTACTTC. This translates into CASSVDSRGYEQYF. The rearrangement links TRBV9 to TRBJ2-4; D perhaps matches TRBD1 (6 bases). TRBJ2-7 matches the DNA end more closely, so the J call is doubtful. The CDR3 runs to 14 residues. Germline V gives CDR1 SGDLS, CDR2 YYNGEE.

This chain links TRBV4-1 with TRBJ2-3; no clear D gene. From germline, CDR1 is MGHRA and CDR2 YSYEKL. Trimming stripped 3 bases from V and 1 base from J, with 17 bases between. The CDR3 is 17 residues long. CDR3 in amino acids: CASSHPLWAQGTDTQYF. The CDR3 DNA reads as TGCGCCAGCAGCCATCCTCTCTGGGCGCAGGGCACAGATACGCAGTATTTT.

The gene calls are TRBV27 and TRBJ2-1; D gene ambiguous. The CDR3 totals 13 residues. The germline V gene encodes CDR1 MNHEY and CDR2 SMNVEV (reference sequence). Trimming took off 4 bases at V and 9 bases at J, with 13 bases between the two ends. The CDR3 protein is CASSSVGMGEQFF. The CDR3 bases are TGTGCCAGCAGTTCGGTAGGGATGGGTGAGCAGTTCTTC.

V and J are TRBV7-9 and TRBJ2-7, with 12 bases identical to TRBD2. CDR1 and CDR2 from the germline V gene are SEHNR and FQNEAQ (reference sequence). V shed 4 bases, J shed 1 base, and the junction held 2 bases outside the gene matches. The CDR3 spans 15 residues. For the CDR3, the DNA is TGTGCCAGCAGCTGGACTAGCGGGGAGTCCTACGAGCAGTACTTC. Amino acid sequence: CASSWTSGESYEQYF.